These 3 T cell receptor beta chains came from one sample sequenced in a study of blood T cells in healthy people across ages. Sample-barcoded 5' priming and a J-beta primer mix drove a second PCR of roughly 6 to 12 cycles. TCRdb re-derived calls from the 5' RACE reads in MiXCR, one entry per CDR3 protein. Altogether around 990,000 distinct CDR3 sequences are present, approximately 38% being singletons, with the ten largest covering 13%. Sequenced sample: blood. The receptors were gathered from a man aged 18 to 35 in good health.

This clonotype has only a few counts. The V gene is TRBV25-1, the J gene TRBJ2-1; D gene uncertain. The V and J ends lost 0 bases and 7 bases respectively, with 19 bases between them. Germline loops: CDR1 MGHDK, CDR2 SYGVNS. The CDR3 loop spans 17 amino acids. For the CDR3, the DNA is TGTGCCAGCAGTGAATATTCTAGGGCCGGAATTTCTAATGAGCAGTTCTTC. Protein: CASSEYSRAGISNEQFF.

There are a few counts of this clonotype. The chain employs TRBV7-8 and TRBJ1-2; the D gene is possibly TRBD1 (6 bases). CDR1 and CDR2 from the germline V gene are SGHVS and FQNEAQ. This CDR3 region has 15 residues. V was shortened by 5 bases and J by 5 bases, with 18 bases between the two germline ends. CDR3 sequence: CASSTRDTRRYGYTF. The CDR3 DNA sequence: TGTGCCAGCAGCACCAGGGACACGAGAAGATATGGCTACACCTTC. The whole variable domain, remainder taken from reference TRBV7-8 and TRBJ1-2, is GAGVSQSPRYKVAKRGQDVALRCDPISGHVSLFWYQQALGQGPEFLTYFQNEAQLDKSGLPSDRFFAERPEGSVSTLKIQRTQQEDSAVYLCASSTRDTRRYGYTFGSGTRLTVV.

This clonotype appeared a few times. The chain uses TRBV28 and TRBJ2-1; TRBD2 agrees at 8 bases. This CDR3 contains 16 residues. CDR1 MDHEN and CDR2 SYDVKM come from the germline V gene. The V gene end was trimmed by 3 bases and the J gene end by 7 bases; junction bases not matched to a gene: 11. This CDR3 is CASSFIRSGGDNEQFF. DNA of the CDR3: TGTGCCAGCAGTTTTATTCGAAGCGGGGGTGATAATGAGCAGTTCTTC.